These 14 T cell receptor beta chains were all obtained from the same sample, sequenced in a study of blood T cell repertoires in COVID-19. Data came from immunoSEQ multiplex PCR; TCRdb stores just in-frame clones and leaves some out. The table has some 190,000 clones, 60% to 80% seen once. The source material was PBMCs or T cells enriched from blood (not recorded which). The receptors here all came from a man in his sixties who had been exposed to COVID-19.

This clone was picked up a small number of times. J is TRBJ2-5 and V is TRBV6-5; 8 bases match TRBD1. The CDR3 has 14 amino acids. V was pared by 4 bases and J by 5 bases, with 6 bases of the junction left unmatched. Per the germline V gene, CDR1 is MNHEY and CDR2 is SVGAGI. The CDR3 sequence: CASSSPGGAETQYF. CDR3 in DNA: TGTGCCAGCAGTTCGCCAGGGGGCGCGGAGACCCAGTACTTC.

There are a few counts of this clone. The J gene is TRBJ2-1, the V gene TRBV5-1; possibly TRBD2 for D (5 bases). Germline-derived CDR1 and CDR2 are SGHRS and YFSETQ. CDR3 length equals 13 residues. Trimming left V 0 bases short and J 10 bases short, with 11 bases between. The CDR3 protein is CASSLVETGEQFF. The CDR3 region has the DNA TGCGCCAGCAGCTTGGTAGAGACGGGGGAGCAGTTCTTC.

The rearrangement uses TRBV29-1 and TRBJ2-3; 9 bases line up with TRBD2. The CDR3 has 14 amino acids. Germline CDR1 is SQVTM and CDR2 is ANQGSEA. V shed 8 bases, J shed 0 bases, and the junction held 6 bases outside the gene matches. In DNA form, the CDR3 reads TGCAGCCTAACTAGCGGGCTAAGCACAGATACGCAGTATTTT. It is translated as CSLTSGLSTDTQYF.

In this sample, this clone turned up a few times. CDR3 in DNA: TGTGCCAGCAGCTCCTCGACAGGCAACGGCTACACCTTC. Translated, it gives CASSSSTGNGYTF. The chain couples TRBV7-2 to TRBJ1-2, with D maybe TRBD1 (6 bases). Germline V gives CDR1 SGHTA, CDR2 FQGNSA. This CDR3 region has 13 residues. Between the trimmed V and J ends, which lost 4 bases and 8 bases, there was a span of 14 bases.

The chain recombines TRBV19 with TRBJ1-2; D call uncertain. The V gene's germline CDR1 is LNHDA and CDR2 SQIVND (reference sequence). V lost 7 bases and J lost 5, with 14 bases in between. This CDR3 is 13 amino acids long. The CDR3 is CASTYRMPYGYTF. The CDR3 nucleotides are TGTGCCAGTACCTACCGCATGCCTTATGGCTACACCTTC.

This rearrangement joins TRBV19 to TRBJ1-1; TRBD1 matches at 7 bases. Trimming at V came to 1 base and at J to 4 bases, leaving 6 bases not matched to a gene. Germline V gene data show CDR1 as LNHDA and CDR2 as SQIVND (reference sequence). This CDR3 is 15 amino acids long. The CDR3 loop is CASSIGQGLGTEAFF. The CDR3 DNA sequence: TGTGCCAGTAGTATAGGACAGGGTTTGGGCACTGAAGCTTTCTTT. Looking up the rest from reference TRBV19 and TRBJ1-1 gives the full variable domain: DGGITQSPKYLFRKEGQNVTLSCEQNLNHDAMYWYRQDPGQGLRLIYYSQIVNDFQKGDIAEGYSVSREKKESFPLTVTSAQKNPTAFYLCASSIGQGLGTEAFFGQGTRLTVV.

In its sample, this clone was seen once. The chain combines TRBV7-8 with TRBJ2-3, with 9 positions matching TRBD1. This CDR3 spans 15 amino acids. CDR1 is SGHVS and CDR2 is FQNEAQ in the germline V gene. V dropped 5 bases and J dropped 2; count of bases not matched to a gene: 5. CDR3: CASSPYRGPTDTQYF. For the CDR3, the DNA is TGTGCCAGCAGCCCGTACAGGGGGCCCACAGATACGCAGTATTTT.

The V gene is TRBV2, the J gene TRBJ2-3; 10 bases line up with TRBD1. The CDR3 runs 16 residues. V shed 6 bases and J 2 bases; nucleotides not matched to a gene: 8. Germline CDR1 and CDR2: SNHLY and FYNNEI. The CDR3 sequence: CASRRQGARNTDTQYF. In DNA, the CDR3 is TGTGCCAGCAGGAGACAGGGGGCGCGGAACACAGATACGCAGTATTTT.

CDR3 DNA sequence: TGTGCCAGCAGCGGGACAGGGCAAGGTGGCACTGAAGCTTTCTTT. Its protein is CASSGTGQGGTEAFF. The chain combines TRBV6-4 with TRBJ1-1, with 9 positions matching TRBD1. Per the germline V gene, CDR1 is MRHNA and CDR2 is SNTAGT. The junction had 9 bases not matched to a gene; V was cut back by 6 bases and J by 4 bases. The CDR3 runs to 15 residues.

The chain uses TRBV10-2 and TRBJ1-5; 8 nucleotides line up with TRBD1. V was pared by 6 bases and J by 2 bases, with 3 bases of the junction left unmatched. The CDR3 covers 14 residues. CDR1 and CDR2 (germline): WSHSY, SAAADI. Here the CDR3 DNA reads TGCGCCAGCAGAGGACAGGGTCGCAATCAGCCCCAGCATTTT. Translation: CASRGQGRNQPQHF.

This chain uses TRBV24-1 with TRBJ1-1; no definite D call. The CDR3 is made up of 13 amino acids. Germline lookup yields CDR1 KGHDR and CDR2 SFDVKD. V was pared by 6 bases and J by 2 bases, with 9 bases between. In DNA form, the CDR3 reads TGTGCCACCAGTCTTGCGGGTAACACTGAAGCTTTCTTT. It encodes CATSLAGNTEAFF.

V and J are TRBV5-6 and TRBJ1-5; TRBD1 agrees at 10 bases. Germline CDR1 SGHDT, CDR2 YYEEEE. Losses at the gene ends were 3 bases for V and 7 bases for J; bases not matched to a gene: 7. The CDR3 runs 15 residues. CDR3 in amino acids: CASSWGGTGAQPQHF. The CDR3 coding sequence is TGTGCCAGCAGCTGGGGCGGGACAGGGGCCCAGCCCCAGCATTTT.

This clone was seen repeatedly, ten times or more. This chain uses TRBV27 with TRBJ2-7; 10 bases align to TRBD1. Germline values: CDR1 MNHEY, CDR2 SMNVEV (reference sequence). The CDR3 length is 13 residues. The V gene end was trimmed by 6 bases and the J gene end by 4 bases; junction bases not matched to a gene: 3. The CDR3 nucleotides read TGTGCCAGCAGCCGGGACAGGGGATACGAGCAGTACTTC. Residues: CASSRDRGYEQYF.

The chain combines TRBV5-1 with TRBJ1-3, with TRBD1 matching over 7 bases. Trimming removed 4 bases from V and 1 base from J; junction bases left unmatched: 5. The CDR3 has 15 residues. Germline CDR1 and CDR2: SGHRS and YFSETQ. The CDR3 coding sequence is TGCGCCAGCAGCACAGACAGGGCATCTGGAAACACCATATATTTT. This codes for CASSTDRASGNTIYF.